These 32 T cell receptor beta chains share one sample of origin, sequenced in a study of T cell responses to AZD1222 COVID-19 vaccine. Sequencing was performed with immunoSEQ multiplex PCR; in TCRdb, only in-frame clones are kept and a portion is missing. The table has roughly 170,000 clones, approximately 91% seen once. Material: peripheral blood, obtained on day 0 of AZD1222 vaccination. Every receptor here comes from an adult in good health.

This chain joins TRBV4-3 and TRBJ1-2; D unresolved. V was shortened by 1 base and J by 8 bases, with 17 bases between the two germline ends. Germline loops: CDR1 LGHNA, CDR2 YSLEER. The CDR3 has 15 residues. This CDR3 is CASSQVSGVGWGYTF. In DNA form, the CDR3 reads TGCGCCAGCAGCCAAGTCTCGGGAGTCGGATGGGGCTACACCTTC.

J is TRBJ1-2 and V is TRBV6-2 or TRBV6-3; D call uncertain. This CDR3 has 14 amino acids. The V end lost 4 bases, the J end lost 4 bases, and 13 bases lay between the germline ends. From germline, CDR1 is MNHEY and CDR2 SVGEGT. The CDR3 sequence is CASSFPAGTYGYTF. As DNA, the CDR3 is TGTGCCAGCAGTTTCCCCGCAGGTACCTATGGCTACACCTTC.

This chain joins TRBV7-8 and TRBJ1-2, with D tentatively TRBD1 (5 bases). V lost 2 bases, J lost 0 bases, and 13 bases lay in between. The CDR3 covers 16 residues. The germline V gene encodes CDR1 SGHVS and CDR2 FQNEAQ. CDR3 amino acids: CASSLSRTPTNYGYTF. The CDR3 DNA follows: TGTGCCAGCAGCTTATCCAGGACACCAACTAACTATGGCTACACCTTC.

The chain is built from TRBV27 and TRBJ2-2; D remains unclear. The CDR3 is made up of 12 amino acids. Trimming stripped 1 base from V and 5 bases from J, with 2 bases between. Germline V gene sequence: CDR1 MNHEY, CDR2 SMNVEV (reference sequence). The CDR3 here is CASSLLTGELFF. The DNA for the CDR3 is TGTGCCAGCAGTTTATTAACCGGGGAGCTGTTTTTT.

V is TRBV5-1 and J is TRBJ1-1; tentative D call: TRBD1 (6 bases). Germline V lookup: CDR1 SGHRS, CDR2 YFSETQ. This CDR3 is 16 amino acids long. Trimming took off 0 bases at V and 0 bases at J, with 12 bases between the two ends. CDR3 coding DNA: TGCGCCAGCAGCTTGGATATGGGACAAGTGAACACTGAAGCTTTCTTT. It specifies CASSLDMGQVNTEAFF.

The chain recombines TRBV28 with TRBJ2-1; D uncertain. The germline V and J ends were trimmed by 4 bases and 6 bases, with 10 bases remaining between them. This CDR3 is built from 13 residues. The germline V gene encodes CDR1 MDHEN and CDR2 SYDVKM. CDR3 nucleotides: TGTGCCAGCAGTTCACACAGCTTCAATGAGCAGTTCTTC. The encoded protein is CASSSHSFNEQFF.

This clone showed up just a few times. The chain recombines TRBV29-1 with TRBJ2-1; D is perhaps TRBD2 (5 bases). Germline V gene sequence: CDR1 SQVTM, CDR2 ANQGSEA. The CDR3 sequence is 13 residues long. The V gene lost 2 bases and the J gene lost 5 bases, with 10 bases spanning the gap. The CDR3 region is CSVEPGRNNEQFF. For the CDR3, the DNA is TGCAGCGTTGAACCGGGGAGAAACAATGAGCAGTTCTTC.

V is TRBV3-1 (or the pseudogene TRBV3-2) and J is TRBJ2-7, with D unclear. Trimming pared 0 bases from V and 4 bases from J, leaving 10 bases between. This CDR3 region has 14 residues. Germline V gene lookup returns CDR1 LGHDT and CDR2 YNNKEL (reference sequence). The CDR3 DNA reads TGTGCCAGCAGCCAAGACGTGTGGACGTACGAGCAGTACTTC. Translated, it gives CASSQDVWTYEQYF.

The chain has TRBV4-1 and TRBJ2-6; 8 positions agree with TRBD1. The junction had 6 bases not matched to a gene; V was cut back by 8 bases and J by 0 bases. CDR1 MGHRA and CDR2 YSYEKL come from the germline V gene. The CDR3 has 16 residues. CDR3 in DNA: TGCGCCAGCTTTGGACAGGGCCCCTCTGGGGCCAACGTCCTGACTTTC. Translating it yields CASFGQGPSGANVLTF.

CDR3 in amino acids: CASSQGGQGRNTEAFF. The CDR3 DNA sequence: TGTGCCAGCAGCCAAGGCGGACAGGGGCGGAACACTGAAGCTTTCTTT. The chain couples TRBV3-1 (or the pseudogene TRBV3-2) to TRBJ1-1; 9 nucleotides match TRBD1. This CDR3 comprises 16 residues. Trimming at V came to 1 base and at J to 1 base, leaving 4 bases not matched to a gene. Germline CDR1 LGHDT, CDR2 YNNKEL (reference sequence).

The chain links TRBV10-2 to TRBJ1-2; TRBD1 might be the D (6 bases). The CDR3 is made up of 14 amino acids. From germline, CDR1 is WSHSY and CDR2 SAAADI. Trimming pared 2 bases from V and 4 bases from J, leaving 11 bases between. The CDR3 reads CASSEGGVGYGYTF. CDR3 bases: TGCGCCAGCAGTGAGGGGGGCGTGGGCTATGGCTACACCTTC.

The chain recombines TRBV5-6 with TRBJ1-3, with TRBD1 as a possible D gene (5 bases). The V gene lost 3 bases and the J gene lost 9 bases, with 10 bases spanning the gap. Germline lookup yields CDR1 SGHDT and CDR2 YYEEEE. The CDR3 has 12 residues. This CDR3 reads CASSYGGGTIYF. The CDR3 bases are TGTGCCAGCAGCTACGGTGGGGGCACCATATATTTT.

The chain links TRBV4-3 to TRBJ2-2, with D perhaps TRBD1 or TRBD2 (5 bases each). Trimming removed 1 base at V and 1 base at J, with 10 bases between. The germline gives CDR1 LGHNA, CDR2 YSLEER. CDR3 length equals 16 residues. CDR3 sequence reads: CASSQGGAMNTGELFF. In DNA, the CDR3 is TGCGCCAGCAGCCAAGGAGGGGCTATGAACACCGGGGAGCTGTTTTTT.

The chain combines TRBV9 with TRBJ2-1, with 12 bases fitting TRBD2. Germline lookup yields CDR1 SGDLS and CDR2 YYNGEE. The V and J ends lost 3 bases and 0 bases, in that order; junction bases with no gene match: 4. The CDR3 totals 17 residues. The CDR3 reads CASSASTSGGSYNEQFF. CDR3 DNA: TGTGCCAGCAGCGCCTCGACTAGCGGGGGCTCCTACAATGAGCAGTTCTTC.

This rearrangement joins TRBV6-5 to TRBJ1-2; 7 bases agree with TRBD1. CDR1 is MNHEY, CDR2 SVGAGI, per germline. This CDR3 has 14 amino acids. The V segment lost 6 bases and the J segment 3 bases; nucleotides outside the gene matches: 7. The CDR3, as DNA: TGTGCCAGCAGATTTGGGGGACAGCACTATGGCTACACCTTC. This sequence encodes CASRFGGQHYGYTF.

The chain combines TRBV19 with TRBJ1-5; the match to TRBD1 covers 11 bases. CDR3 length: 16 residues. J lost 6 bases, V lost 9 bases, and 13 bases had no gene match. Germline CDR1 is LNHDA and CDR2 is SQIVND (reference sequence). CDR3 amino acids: CASARLGQGAFQPQHF. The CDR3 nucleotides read TGTGCCAGCGCACGACTAGGACAGGGGGCTTTTCAGCCCCAGCATTTT.

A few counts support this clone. CDR3 residues: CASSPHSSYEQYF. DNA for the CDR3: TGCGCCAGCAGCCCCCACAGCTCCTACGAGCAGTACTTC. V gene TRBV5-1 combines with J gene TRBJ2-7; D is uncertain. The CDR3 runs to 13 residues. Trimming took 4 bases from V and 0 from J, leaving 8 bases between them. Germline CDR1 and CDR2: SGHRS and YFSETQ.

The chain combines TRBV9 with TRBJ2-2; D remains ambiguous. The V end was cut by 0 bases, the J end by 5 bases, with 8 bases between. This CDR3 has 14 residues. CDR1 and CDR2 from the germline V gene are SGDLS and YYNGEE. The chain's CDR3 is CASSVVWGTGELFF. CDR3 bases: TGTGCCAGCAGCGTAGTGTGGGGTACCGGGGAGCTGTTTTTT.

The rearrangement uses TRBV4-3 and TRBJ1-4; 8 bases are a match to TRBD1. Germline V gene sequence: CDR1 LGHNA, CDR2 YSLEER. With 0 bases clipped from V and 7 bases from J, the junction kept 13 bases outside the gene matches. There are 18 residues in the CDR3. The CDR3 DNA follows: TGCGCCAGCAGCCAAGATTGGGGCAGGACAGGGTCGGGTGAAAAACTGTTTTTT. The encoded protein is CASSQDWGRTGSGEKLFF.

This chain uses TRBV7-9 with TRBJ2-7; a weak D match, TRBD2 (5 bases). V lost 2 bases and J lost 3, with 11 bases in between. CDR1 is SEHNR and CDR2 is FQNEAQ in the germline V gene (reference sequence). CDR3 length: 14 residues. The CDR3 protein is CASSLSGTNYEQYF. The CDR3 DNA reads TGTGCCAGCAGCTTAAGCGGCACCAACTACGAGCAGTACTTC.

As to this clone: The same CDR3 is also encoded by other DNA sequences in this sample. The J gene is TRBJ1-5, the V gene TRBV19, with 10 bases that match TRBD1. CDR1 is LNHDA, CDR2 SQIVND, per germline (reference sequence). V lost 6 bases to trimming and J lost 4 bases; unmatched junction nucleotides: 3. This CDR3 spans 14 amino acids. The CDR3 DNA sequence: TGTGCCAGTAGCCGGGACAGGGGAAATCAGCCCCAGCATTTT. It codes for CASSRDRGNQPQHF. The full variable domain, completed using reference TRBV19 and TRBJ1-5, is DGGITQSPKYLFRKEGQNVTLSCEQNLNHDAMYWYRQDPGQGLRLIYYSQIVNDFQKGDIAEGYSVSREKKESFPLTVTSAQKNPTAFYLCASSRDRGNQPQHFGDGTRLSIL.

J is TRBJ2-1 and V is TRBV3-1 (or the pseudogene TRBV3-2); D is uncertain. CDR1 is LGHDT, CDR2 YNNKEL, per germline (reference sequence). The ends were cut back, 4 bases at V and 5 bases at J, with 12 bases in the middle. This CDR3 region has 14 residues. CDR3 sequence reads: CASSPGSRDNEQFF. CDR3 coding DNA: TGTGCCAGCAGCCCGGGCTCTAGGGACAATGAGCAGTTCTTC.

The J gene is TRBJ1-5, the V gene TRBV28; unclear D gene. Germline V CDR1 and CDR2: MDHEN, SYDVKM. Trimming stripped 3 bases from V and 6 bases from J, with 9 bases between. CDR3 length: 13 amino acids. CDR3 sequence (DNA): TGTGCCAGCAGTTTCAGTAGCGCTCAGCCCCAGCATTTT. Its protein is CASSFSSAQPQHF.

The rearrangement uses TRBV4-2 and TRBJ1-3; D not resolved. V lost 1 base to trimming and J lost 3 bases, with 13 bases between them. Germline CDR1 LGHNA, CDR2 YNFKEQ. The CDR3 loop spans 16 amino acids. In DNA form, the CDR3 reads TGTGCCAGCAGCCAAGTGAGCCGAGAGGGTGGAAACACCATATATTTT. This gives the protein CASSQVSREGGNTIYF.

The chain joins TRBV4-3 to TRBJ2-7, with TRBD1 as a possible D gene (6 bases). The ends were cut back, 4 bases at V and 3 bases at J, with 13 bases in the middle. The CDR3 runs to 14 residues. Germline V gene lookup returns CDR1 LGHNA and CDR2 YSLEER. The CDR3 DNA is TGCGCCAGCAGCCCCAGAACACAGGGCTACGAGCAGTACTTC. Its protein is CASSPRTQGYEQYF.

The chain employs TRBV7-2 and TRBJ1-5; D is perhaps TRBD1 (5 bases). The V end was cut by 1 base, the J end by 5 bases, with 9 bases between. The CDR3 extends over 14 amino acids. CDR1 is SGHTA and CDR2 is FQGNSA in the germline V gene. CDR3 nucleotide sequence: TGTGCCAGCAGCTTAGTAGCGGGGGATCAGCCCCAGCATTTT. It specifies CASSLVAGDQPQHF.

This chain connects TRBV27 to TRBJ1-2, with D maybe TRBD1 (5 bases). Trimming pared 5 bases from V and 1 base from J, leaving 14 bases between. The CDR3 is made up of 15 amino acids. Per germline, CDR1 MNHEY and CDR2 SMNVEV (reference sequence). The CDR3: CASSPRRGINYGYTF. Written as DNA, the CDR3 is TGTGCCAGCAGTCCCCGGCGGGGGATTAACTATGGCTACACCTTC.

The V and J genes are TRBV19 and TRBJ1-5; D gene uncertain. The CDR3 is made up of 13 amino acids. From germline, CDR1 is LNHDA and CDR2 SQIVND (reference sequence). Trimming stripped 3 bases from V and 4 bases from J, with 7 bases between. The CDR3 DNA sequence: TGTGCCAGTAGTATTGGAGCAAATCAGCCCCAGCATTTT. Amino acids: CASSIGANQPQHF.

DNA for the CDR3: TGCAGCGCAAACCCCCTCACAGATACGCAGTATTTT. Its translation is CSANPLTDTQYF. This chain links TRBV29-1 with TRBJ2-3; D unclear. Looked up from germline, CDR1 is SQVTM and CDR2 is ANQGSEA. The CDR3 is 12 amino acids. Between the trimmed V and J ends, which lost 7 bases and 2 bases, there was a span of 10 bases.

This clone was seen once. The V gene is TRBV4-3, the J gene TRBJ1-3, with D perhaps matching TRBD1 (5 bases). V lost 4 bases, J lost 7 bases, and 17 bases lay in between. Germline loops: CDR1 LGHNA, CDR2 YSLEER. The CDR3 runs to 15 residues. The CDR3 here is CASSPNSGLLNTIYF. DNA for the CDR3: TGCGCCAGCAGCCCCAACTCGGGACTTTTGAACACCATATATTTT.

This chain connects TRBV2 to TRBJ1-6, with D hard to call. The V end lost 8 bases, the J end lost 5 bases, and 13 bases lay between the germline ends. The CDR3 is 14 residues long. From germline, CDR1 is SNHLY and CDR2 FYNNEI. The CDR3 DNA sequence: TGTGCCAGCGGAGGAGAGGTCAATAATTCACCCCTCCACTTT. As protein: CASGGEVNNSPLHF.

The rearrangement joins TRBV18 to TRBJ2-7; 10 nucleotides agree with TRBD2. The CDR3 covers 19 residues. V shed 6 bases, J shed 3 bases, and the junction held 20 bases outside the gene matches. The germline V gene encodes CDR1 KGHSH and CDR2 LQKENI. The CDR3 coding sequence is TGTGCCAGCTCTTGGATTTCGGGGGTAGCGGGAGGTCTGGGCTACGAGCAGTACTTC. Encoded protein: CASSWISGVAGGLGYEQYF.